The 8 T cell receptor beta chains presented below share a single source sample, sequenced in a study of T cells in Graves' hyperthyroidism and ophthalmopathy. RNA transcripts served as the template for amplifying TCR beta CDR3 regions. In the first-round RT-PCR of the TCR CDR3, the HTBI primer set was used. From the multiplex PCR reads, TCRdb called clonotypes with MiXCR, one entry per CDR3 protein. The table lists about 410,000 distinct CDR3 sequences, roughly 14% of them singletons, with approximately 13% in the top ten. The sequenced sample was blood. The receptors stem from a man between 18 and 35 years old with Graves' ophthalmopathy.

This CDR3 reads CATSRDRGARHEQYF. The CDR3 DNA is TGTGCCACCAGCAGAGATCGGGGGGCTCGCCACGAGCAGTACTTC. This chain links TRBV15 with TRBJ2-7, with D possibly matching TRBD2 (7 bases). Germline loops: CDR1 LNHNV, CDR2 YYDKDF (reference sequence). Trimming cost V 0 bases and J 5 bases, with 14 bases left between them. The length of the CDR3 is 15 residues.

This clonotype was recorded at least ten times. This chain uses TRBV30 with TRBJ1-1; TRBD1 is a possible D gene (6 bases). The CDR3 is 15 amino acids. Germline V lookup: CDR1 GTSNPN, CDR2 SVGIG (reference sequence). V lost 6 bases and J lost 0, with 17 bases in between. This chain's CDR3 is CACLGAGSLNTEAFF. The CDR3 region has the DNA TGTGCCTGCCTGGGGGCAGGCTCCCTGAACACTGAAGCTTTCTTT.

Ten or more counts support this clonotype. The CDR3 here is CASSIGGTGGNTQYF. The CDR3 DNA sequence: TGTGCCAGCAGTATTGGTGGGACAGGGGGAAATACGCAGTATTTT. The V call is TRBV12-3 or TRBV12-4, the J call TRBJ2-3; 11 bases are a match to TRBD1. The trim removed 5 bases at V and 7 bases at J, leaving 8 bases unmatched. This CDR3 region has 15 residues.

The CDR3 sequence is CASSQSFLGGVYNEQFF. CDR3 bases: TGTGCCAGCAGCCAAAGCTTTTTAGGGGGAGTGTACAATGAGCAGTTCTTC. The chain joins TRBV3-1 to TRBJ2-1, with a tentative D call TRBD1 (6 bases). V was clipped by 2 bases and J by 4 bases, with 18 bases between them. The CDR3 is made up of 17 amino acids. Germline CDR1 is LGHDT and CDR2 is YNNKEL (reference sequence).

This clonotype was picked up many times. V and J are TRBV2 and TRBJ2-5; D may be TRBD2 (7 bases). CDR1 is SNHLY and CDR2 is FYNNEI in the germline V gene. The CDR3 covers 15 residues. Trimming pared 1 base from V and 5 bases from J, leaving 14 bases between. CDR3 sequence: CASSEEGGDGETQYF. The CDR3 region has the DNA TGTGCCAGCAGTGAAGAAGGGGGGGACGGGGAGACCCAGTACTTC.

This clonotype was detected only a few times. The rearrangement links TRBV14 to TRBJ1-2; maybe TRBD1 (5 bases). The CDR3 runs 13 residues. CDR1 and CDR2 from the germline V gene are SGHDN and FVKESK. Trimming stripped 0 bases from V and 6 bases from J, with 8 bases between. CDR3 nucleotide sequence: TGTGCCAGCAGCCAAGATCCCAGGGATGGCTACACCTTC. Translating gives CASSQDPRDGYTF.

This clonotype has a count of ten or more. V and J are TRBV12-3 or TRBV12-4 and TRBJ1-2; D is unclear. The CDR3 totals 13 residues. Trimming shortened V by 5 bases and J by 6 bases, and 13 bases separated the two germline ends. The DNA of the CDR3 is TGTGCCAGCAGTCCAGACGGCCATGATGGCTACACCTTC. This gives the protein CASSPDGHDGYTF.

There are many counts of this clonotype. V is TRBV12-3 or TRBV12-4 and J is TRBJ2-1; no firm D call. The CDR3 has 19 residues. The V end lost 2 bases, the J end lost 0 bases, and 20 bases lay between the germline ends. CDR3 nucleotides: TGTGCCAGCAGTTTAATTTTTGGAAAGGGCCATCCCTCCTACAATGAGCAGTTCTTC. Its translation is CASSLIFGKGHPSYNEQFF.